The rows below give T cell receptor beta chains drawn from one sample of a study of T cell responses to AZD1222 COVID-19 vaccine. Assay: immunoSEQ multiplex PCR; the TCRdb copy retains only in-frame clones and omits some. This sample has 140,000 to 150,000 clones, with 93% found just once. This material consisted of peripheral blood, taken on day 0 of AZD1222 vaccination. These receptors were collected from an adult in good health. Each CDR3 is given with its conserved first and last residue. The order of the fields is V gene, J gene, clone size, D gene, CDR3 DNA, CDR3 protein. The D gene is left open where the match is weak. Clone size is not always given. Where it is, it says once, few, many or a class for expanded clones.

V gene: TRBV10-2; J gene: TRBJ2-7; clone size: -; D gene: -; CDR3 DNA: TGCGCCAGCAGTGAGGCAGGGAGAGGGGAGACTAGGGCCTACGAGCAGTACTTC; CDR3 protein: CASSEAGRGETRAYEQYF
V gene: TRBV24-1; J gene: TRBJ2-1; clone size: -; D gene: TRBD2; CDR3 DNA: TGTGCCACCAGTGATTTGCAACCTTCGACTAGCGGGAGTGTCGATGAGCAGTTCTTC; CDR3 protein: CATSDLQPSTSGSVDEQFF
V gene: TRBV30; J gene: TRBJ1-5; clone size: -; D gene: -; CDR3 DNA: TGTGCCTGGAGTGTGGGGGCAGGGATTAATCAGCCCCAGCATTTT; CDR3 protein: CAWSVGAGINQPQHF
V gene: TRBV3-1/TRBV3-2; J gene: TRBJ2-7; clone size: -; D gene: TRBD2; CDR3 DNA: TGTGCCAGCAGAGTAGCGGGACAATACGAGCAGTACTTC; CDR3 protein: CASRVAGQYEQYF
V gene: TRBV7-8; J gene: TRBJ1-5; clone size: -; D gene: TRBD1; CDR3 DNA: TGTGCCAGCAGCTCACAGGGGTATAGTCAGCCCCAGCATTTT; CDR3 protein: CASSSQGYSQPQHF
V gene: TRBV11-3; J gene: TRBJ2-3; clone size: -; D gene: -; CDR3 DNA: TGTGCCAGCAGCGCTAGACTAGGCACAGATACGCAGTATTTT; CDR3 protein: CASSARLGTDTQYF
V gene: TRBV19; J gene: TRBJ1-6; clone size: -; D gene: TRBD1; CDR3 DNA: TGTGCCAGTAGTATAATGACAGGGAATTCACCCCTCCACTTT; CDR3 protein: CASSIMTGNSPLHF
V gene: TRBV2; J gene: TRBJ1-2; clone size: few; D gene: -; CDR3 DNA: TGTGCCAGCAGTGATTGGCTTGGCTACACCTTC; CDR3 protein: CASSDWLGYTF
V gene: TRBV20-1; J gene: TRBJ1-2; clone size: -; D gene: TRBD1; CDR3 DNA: TGCAGTGCTAGTCAGCCCAGGGGGGGGAGCTACACCTTC; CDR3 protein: CSASQPRGGSYTF
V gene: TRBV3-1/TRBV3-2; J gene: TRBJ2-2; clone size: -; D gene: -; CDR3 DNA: TGTGCCAGCAGCCAAGACCTAGCGATGTCCGGGGAGCTGTTTTTT; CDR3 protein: CASSQDLAMSGELFF
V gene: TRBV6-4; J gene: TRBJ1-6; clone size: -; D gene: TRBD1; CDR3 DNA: TGTGCCAGCAGTCCCGGGGGACAGGGCTATTCACCCCTCCACTTT; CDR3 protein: CASSPGGQGYSPLHF
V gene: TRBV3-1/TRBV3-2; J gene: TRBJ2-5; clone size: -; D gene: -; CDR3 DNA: TGTGCCAGCAGCCAGTCTAGCGCGGAGACCCAGTACTTC; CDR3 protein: CASSQSSAETQYF
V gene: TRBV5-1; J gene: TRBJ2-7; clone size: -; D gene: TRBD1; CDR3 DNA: TGCGCCAGCAGCTTGGGGGACAGGGCAAACTACGAGCAGTACTTC; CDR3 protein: CASSLGDRANYEQYF
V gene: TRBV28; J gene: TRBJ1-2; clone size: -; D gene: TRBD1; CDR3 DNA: TGTGCCAGCAGTTTCTCAGGGGGCGGCTATGGCTACACCTTC; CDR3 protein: CASSFSGGGYGYTF
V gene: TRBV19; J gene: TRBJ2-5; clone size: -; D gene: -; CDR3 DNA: TGTGCCAGTAATTCCGGGAGAGATGCGGAGACCCAGTACTTC; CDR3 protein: CASNSGRDAETQYF
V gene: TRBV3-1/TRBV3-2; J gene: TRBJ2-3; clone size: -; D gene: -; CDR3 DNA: TGTGCCAGCAGCCAGAGGGATGATACGCAGTATTTT; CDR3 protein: CASSQRDDTQYF
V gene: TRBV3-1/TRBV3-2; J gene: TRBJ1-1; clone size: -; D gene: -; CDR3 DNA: TGTGCCAGCAGCGGGGACTGGGACACTGAAGCTTTCTTT; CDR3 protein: CASSGDWDTEAFF
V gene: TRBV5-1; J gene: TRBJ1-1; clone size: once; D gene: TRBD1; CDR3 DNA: TGCGCCAGCAGCTTGGACCAGGGGGCCGGCACTGAAGCTTTCTTT; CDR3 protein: CASSLDQGAGTEAFF
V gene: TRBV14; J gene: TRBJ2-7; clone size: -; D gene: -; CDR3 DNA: TGTGCCAGCAGCCGGGGGGACGCGACCTACGAGCAGTACTTC; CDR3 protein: CASSRGDATYEQYF
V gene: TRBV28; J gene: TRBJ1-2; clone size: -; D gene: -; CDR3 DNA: TGTGCCAGCAGTTCGGGAGACTATGGCTACACCTTC; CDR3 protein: CASSSGDYGYTF
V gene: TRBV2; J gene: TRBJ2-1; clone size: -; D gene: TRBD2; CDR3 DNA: TGTGCCAGCAGTGTCCCAGCGGGAGGGAATGAGCAGTTCTTC; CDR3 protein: CASSVPAGGNEQFF
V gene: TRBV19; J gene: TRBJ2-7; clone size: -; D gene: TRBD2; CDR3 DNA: TGTGCCAGTAGTATGGTCGGGGAGGGACGGGAGCAGTACTTC; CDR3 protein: CASSMVGEGREQYF
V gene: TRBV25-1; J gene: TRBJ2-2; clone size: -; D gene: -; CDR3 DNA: TGTGCCAGCAGTGCTGGAAACACCGGGGAGCTGTTTTTT; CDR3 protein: CASSAGNTGELFF
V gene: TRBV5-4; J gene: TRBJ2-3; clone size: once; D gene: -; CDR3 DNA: TGTGCCAGCAGCTTGTGGACTGGGGGCACAGATACGCAGTATTTT; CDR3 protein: CASSLWTGGTDTQYF
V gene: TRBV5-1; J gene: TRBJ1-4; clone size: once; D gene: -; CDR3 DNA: TGCGCCAGCAGCTTGGACAGGGCAACTAATGAAAAACTGTTTTTT; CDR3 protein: CASSLDRATNEKLFF
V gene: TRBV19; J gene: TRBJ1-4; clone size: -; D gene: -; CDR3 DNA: TGTGCCAGTAGTATTCAGGTTCGGGGGCAGATTAATGAAAAACTGTTTTTT; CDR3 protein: CASSIQVRGQINEKLFF
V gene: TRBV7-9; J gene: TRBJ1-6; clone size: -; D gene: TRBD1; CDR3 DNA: TGTGCCAGCAGCTTAGGACAGGGGAATAATTCACCCCTCCACTTT; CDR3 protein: CASSLGQGNNSPLHF
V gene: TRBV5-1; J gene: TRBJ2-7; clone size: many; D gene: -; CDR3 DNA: TGCGCCAGCAGCTTAAGGGGGGAGTTTAGCTACGAGCAGTACTTC; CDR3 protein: CASSLRGEFSYEQYF
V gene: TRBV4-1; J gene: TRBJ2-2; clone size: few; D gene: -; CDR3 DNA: TGCGCCAGCAGCCAACTAGCTGAGACCGGGGAGCTGTTTTTT; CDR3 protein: CASSQLAETGELFF
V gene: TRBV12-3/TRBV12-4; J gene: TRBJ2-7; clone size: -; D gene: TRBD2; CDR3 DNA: TGTGCCAGCAGGCCTAGCGGATACTACGAGCAGTACTTC; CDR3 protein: CASRPSGYYEQYF
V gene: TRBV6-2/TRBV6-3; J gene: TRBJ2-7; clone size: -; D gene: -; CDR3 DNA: TGTGCCAGCATCCCTAGGGGCTCAGGTTACATCGAGCAGTACTTC; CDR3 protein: CASIPRGSGYIEQYF
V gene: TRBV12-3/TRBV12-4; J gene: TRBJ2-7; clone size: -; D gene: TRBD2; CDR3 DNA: TGTGCCAGCAGTTTCGGGACTAGCTCCGAGCAGTACTTC; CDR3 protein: CASSFGTSSEQYF
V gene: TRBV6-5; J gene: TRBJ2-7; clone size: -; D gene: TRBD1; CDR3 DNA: TGTGCCAGCAGACCACCGGGACAGGGTGGCCACGAGCAGTACTTC; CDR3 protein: CASRPPGQGGHEQYF
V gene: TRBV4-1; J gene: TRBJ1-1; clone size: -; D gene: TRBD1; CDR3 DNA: TGCGCCAGCAGCCAAGGGACAGGGGAGTTTACTGAAGCTTTCTTT; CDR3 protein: CASSQGTGEFTEAFF
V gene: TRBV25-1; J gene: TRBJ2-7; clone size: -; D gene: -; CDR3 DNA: TGTGCCAGCAGTTTAAGCTCCTACGAGCAGTACTTC; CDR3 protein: CASSLSSYEQYF
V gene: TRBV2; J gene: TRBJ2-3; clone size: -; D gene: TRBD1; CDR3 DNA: TGTGCCAGCAGTGAAGGGACAGGGGGTACAGATACGCAGTATTTT; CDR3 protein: CASSEGTGGTDTQYF
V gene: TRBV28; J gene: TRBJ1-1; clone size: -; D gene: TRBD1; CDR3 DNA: TGTGCCAGCAGCGGGACAGCTCTCAAGAACACTGAAGCTTTCTTT; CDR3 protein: CASSGTALKNTEAFF
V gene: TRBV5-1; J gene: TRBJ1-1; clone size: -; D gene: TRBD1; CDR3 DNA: TGCGCCAGCAGCGTCTTGGGACAGGGCGCCAACACTGAAGCTTTCTTT; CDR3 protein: CASSVLGQGANTEAFF
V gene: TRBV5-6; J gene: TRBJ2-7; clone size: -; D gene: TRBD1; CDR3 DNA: TGTGCCAGCAGACAATGGGACAGGGAATCCTACGAGCAGTACTTC; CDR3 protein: CASRQWDRESYEQYF
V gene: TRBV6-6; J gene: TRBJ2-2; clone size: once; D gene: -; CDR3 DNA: TGTGCCAGCGTTGACAAGAACACCGGGGAGCTGTTTTTT; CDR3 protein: CASVDKNTGELFF
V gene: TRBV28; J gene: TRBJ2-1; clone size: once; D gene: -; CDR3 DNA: TGTGCCAGCAGTTCCCCCGGGACCCCGATACATGAGCAGTTCTTC; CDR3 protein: CASSSPGTPIHEQFF
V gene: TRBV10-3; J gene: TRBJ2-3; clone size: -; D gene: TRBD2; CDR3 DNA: TGTGCCATCAGTGATAAAGCGGGAGTCGCAGATACGCAGTATTTT; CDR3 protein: CAISDKAGVADTQYF
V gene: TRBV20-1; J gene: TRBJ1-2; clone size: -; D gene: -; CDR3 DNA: TGCAGTGCTAGTAGGACCTCCTATGGCTACACCTTC; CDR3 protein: CSASRTSYGYTF
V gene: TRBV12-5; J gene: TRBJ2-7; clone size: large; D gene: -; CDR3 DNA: TGTGCTAGTGGTTGGGCCTACGAGCAGTACTTC; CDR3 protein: CASGWAYEQYF
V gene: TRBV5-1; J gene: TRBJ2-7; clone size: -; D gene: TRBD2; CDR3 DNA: TGCGCCAGCAGCCCGGGGGGGGCCTCCTACGAGCAGTACTTC; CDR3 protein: CASSPGGASYEQYF
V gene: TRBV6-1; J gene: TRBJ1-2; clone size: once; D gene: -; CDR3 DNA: TGTGCCAGCAGTGAGGACAACTATGGCTACACCTTC; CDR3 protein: CASSEDNYGYTF
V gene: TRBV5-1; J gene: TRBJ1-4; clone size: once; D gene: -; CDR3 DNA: TGCGCCAGCAGCTTGCCGGGTAATGAAAAACTGTTTTTT; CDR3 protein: CASSLPGNEKLFF
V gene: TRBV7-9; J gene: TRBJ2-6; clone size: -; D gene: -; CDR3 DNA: TGTGCCAGCAGCCCGGTCGGGGCCAACGTCCTGACTTTC; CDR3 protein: CASSPVGANVLTF